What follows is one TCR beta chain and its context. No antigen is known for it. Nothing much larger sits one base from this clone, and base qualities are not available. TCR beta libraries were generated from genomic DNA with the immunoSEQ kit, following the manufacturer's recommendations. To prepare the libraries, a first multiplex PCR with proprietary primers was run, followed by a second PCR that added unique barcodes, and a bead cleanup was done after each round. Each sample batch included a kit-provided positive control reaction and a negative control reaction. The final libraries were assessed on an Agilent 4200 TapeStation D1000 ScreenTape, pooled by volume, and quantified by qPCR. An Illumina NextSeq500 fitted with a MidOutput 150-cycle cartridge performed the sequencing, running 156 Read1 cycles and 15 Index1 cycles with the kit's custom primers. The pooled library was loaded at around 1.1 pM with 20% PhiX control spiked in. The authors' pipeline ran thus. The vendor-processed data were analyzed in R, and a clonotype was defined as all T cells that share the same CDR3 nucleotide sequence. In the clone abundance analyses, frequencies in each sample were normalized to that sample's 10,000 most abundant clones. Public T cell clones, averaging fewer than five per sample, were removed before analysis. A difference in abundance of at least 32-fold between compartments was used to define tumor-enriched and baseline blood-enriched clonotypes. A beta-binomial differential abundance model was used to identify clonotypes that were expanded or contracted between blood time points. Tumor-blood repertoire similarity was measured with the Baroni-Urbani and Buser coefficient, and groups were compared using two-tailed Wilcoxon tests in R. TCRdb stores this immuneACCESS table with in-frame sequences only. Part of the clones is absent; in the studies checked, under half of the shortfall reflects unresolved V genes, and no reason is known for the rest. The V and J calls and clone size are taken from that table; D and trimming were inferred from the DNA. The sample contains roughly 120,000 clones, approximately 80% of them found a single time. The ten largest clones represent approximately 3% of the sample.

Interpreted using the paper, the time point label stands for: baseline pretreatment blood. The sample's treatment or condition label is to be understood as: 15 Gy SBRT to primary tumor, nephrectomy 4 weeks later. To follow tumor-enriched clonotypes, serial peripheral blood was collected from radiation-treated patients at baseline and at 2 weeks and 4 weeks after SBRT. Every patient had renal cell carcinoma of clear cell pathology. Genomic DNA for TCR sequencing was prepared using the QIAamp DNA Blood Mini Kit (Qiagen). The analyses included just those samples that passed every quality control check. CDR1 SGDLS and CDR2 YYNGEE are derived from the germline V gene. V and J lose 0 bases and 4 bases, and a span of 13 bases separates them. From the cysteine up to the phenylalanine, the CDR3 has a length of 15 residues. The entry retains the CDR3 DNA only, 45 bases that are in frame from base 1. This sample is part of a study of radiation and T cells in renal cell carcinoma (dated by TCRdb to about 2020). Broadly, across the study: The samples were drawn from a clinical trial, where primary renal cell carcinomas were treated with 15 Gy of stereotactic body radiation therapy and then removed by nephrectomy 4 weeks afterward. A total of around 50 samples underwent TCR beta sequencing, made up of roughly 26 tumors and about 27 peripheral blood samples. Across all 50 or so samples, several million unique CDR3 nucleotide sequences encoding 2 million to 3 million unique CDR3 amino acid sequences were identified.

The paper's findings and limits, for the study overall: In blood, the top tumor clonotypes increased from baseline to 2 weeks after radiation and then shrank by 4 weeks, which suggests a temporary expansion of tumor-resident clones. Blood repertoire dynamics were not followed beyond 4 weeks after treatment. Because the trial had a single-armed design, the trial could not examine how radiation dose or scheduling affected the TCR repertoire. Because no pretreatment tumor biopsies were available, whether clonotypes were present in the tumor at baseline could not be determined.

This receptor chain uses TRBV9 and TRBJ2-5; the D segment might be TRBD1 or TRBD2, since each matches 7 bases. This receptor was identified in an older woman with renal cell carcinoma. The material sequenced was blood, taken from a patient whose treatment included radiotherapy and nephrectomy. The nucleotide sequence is TGTGCCAGCAGCGTAGACGGCAGGGGGGGAGAGACCCAGTACTTC. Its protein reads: CASSVDGRGGETQYF. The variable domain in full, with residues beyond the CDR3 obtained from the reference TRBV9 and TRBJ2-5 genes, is DSGVTQTPKHLITATGQRVTLRCSPRSGDLSVYWYQQSLDQGLQFLIQYYNGEERAKGNILERFSAQQFPDLHSELNLSSLELGDSALYFCASSVDGRGGETQYFGPGTRLLVL.